Each of the 16 T cell receptor beta chains below was sequenced from the same sample in a study of cytomegalovirus exposure and HLA in healthy donors. Vbeta (60) and Jbeta (13) primers were used in the PCR. Some clones are missing from TCRdb's copy, which holds only in-frame ones; the method was immunoSEQ multiplex PCR. The sample has around 150,000 clones; over 70% are singletons. Sequenced material: PBMCs. Receptors were obtained from a woman aged 45-65 years in good health and CMV-seropositive.

The gene calls are TRBV2 and TRBJ2-3; 8 positions agree with TRBD2. Germline-derived CDR1 and CDR2 are SNHLY and FYNNEI. The V gene end was trimmed by 8 bases and the J gene end by 6 bases; junction bases not matched to a gene: 10. The CDR3 covers 14 residues. CDR3 coding DNA: TGTGCCAGCCTTAGAAGCGGGAGATCTGATACGCAGTATTTT. Translating it yields CASLRSGRSDTQYF.

CDR3 loop: CASSGVAANNEQFF. The CDR3 coding sequence is TGTGCCAGCAGTGGGGTAGCGGCGAACAATGAGCAGTTCTTC. The chain joins TRBV2 to TRBJ2-1; a possible D gene is TRBD2 (6 bases). Per germline, CDR1 SNHLY and CDR2 FYNNEI. V lost 4 bases and J 5 bases, leaving 12 bases between the germline ends. The CDR3 has 14 amino acids.

The gene calls are TRBV4-1 and TRBJ1-5; D not certain. This CDR3 contains 15 residues. The V and J ends lost 4 bases and 4 bases respectively, with 14 bases between them. CDR1 and CDR2 from the germline V gene are MGHRA and YSYEKL. The DNA for the CDR3 is TGCGCCAGCAGCCCAGTAGCCCTCTTTAATCAGCCCCAGCATTTT. This sequence encodes CASSPVALFNQPQHF.

The rearrangement joins TRBV5-1 to TRBJ1-3, with 7 nucleotides matching TRBD1. After removal of 4 bases from V and 3 bases from J, the junction contained 13 bases not matched to a gene. The CDR3 runs 17 residues. The germline V gene has CDR1 SGHRS and CDR2 YFSETQ. CDR3 coding DNA: TGCGCCAGCAGCGCTAAACAGGGGACCGGCCTTGGAAACACCATATATTTT. It yields the protein CASSAKQGTGLGNTIYF.

The V call is TRBV2, the J call TRBJ1-1; D uncertain. This CDR3 comprises 11 residues. Deletions cut 6 bases from V and 10 bases from J, with 12 bases between. Germline CDR1 is SNHLY and CDR2 is FYNNEI. CDR3 amino acids: CASSLNWAAFF. CDR3 bases: TGTGCCAGCAGCCTAAACTGGGCAGCTTTCTTT.

The chain joins TRBV19 to TRBJ1-5, with D possibly being TRBD1 (5 bases). Trimming shortened V by 7 bases and J by 7 bases, and 17 bases separated the two germline ends. Germline V gene lookup returns CDR1 LNHDA and CDR2 SQIVND (reference sequence). The CDR3 runs to 14 residues. The DNA of the CDR3 is TGTGCCAGTACCCACACAAGCAGGGAACAGCCCCAGCATTTT. Translation gives CASTHTSREQPQHF.

The V gene is TRBV18, the J gene TRBJ1-2; 9 positions agree with TRBD1. The CDR3 has 14 amino acids. V lost 3 bases, J lost 6 bases, and 5 bases stayed unmatched. From germline, CDR1 is KGHSH and CDR2 LQKENI. In DNA form, the CDR3 reads TGTGCCAGCTCACCCCTCGGGACAGGGAATGGCTACACCTTC. Translating it yields CASSPLGTGNGYTF.

As concerns this clone: Germline is not matched at one junction end, which may reflect a read error. The chain uses TRBV5-4 and TRBJ2-2, with D uncertain. The CDR3 length is 12 residues. The germline V gene has CDR1 SGHNT and CDR2 YYREEE (reference sequence). CDR3 bases: TGTGCCACCAGCTCCTACACCGGGGAGCTGTTTTTT. Its translation: CATSSYTGELFF.

This clone showed up just once. V is TRBV29-1 and J is TRBJ2-7, with 12 bases lining up with TRBD2. Germline V gene data show CDR1 as SQVTM and CDR2 as ANQGSEA. This CDR3 is 13 amino acids long. V dropped 6 bases and J dropped 5; count of bases not matched to a gene: 5. CDR3 nucleotide sequence: TGCAGCGTCAGGACTAGCGGGGTCCACGAGCAGTACTTC. Translating it yields CSVRTSGVHEQYF.

The rearrangement links TRBV19 to TRBJ1-1, with D possibly being TRBD1 (6 bases). CDR3 length: 13 amino acids. The ends were cut back, 8 bases at V and 4 bases at J, with 14 bases in the middle. CDR1 and CDR2 from the germline V gene are LNHDA and SQIVND (reference sequence). CDR3 in DNA: TGTGCCAGTCTCAGGGGATACGGCACTGAAGCTTTCTTT. Translation: CASLRGYGTEAFF.

The V and J genes are TRBV7-9 and TRBJ2-3; TRBD1 matches at 9 bases. The germline V gene encodes CDR1 SEHNR and CDR2 FQNEAQ (reference sequence). V lost 3 bases to trimming and J lost 3 bases; unmatched junction nucleotides: 4. This CDR3 has 15 residues. The CDR3, as DNA: TGTGCCAGCAGCTTCGGGACAGGGAGTACAGATACGCAGTATTTT. Encoded protein: CASSFGTGSTDTQYF.

In its sample, this clone was seen a few times. V usage is TRBV27 and J usage is TRBJ2-3; a possible D gene is TRBD2 (6 bases). V gave up 0 bases and J gave up 4 bases, with 14 bases separating them. The CDR3 is 16 amino acids. Germline CDR1 MNHEY, CDR2 SMNVEV (reference sequence). CDR3 amino acids: CASSLSWAGIPDTQYF. The DNA of the CDR3 is TGTGCCAGCAGTTTATCGTGGGCGGGGATACCAGATACGCAGTATTTT.

The V call is TRBV19, the J call TRBJ2-5; the match to TRBD1 covers 12 bases. The length of the CDR3 is 16 residues. The junction had 7 bases not matched to a gene; V was cut back by 3 bases and J by 5 bases. Germline V gives CDR1 LNHDA, CDR2 SQIVND (reference sequence). The CDR3 DNA reads as TGTGCCAGTAGTATTACCGGGACAGGGGGCGCGGAGACCCAGTACTTC. The encoded protein is CASSITGTGGAETQYF.

The J gene is TRBJ1-1, the V gene TRBV27; no clear D gene. CDR3 length: 14 amino acids. The ends were cut back, 2 bases at V and 4 bases at J, with 11 bases in the middle. CDR1 and CDR2 (germline): MNHEY, SMNVEV (reference sequence). The CDR3 DNA sequence: TGTGCCAGCAGTTTAACTGGGCTGGGCACTGAAGCTTTCTTT. It is translated as CASSLTGLGTEAFF.

The chain combines TRBV2 with TRBJ1-1, with D hard to call. The germline V gene encodes CDR1 SNHLY and CDR2 FYNNEI. V lost 2 bases, J lost 3 bases, and 13 bases lay in between. The CDR3 length is 15 residues. CDR3 region: CASSENQLSYTEAFF. The CDR3 DNA sequence: TGTGCCAGCAGTGAAAATCAACTAAGTTACACTGAAGCTTTCTTT.

CDR3 region: CASSFVQGTTDTQYF. DNA for the CDR3: TGTGCCAGCTCTTTTGTACAGGGAACCACAGATACGCAGTATTTT. V is TRBV18 and J is TRBJ2-3; maybe TRBD1 (6 bases). Germline V CDR1 and CDR2: KGHSH, LQKENI. V lost 6 bases to trimming and J lost 2 bases, with 15 bases between them. The CDR3 is 15 amino acids.